This T cell receptor (beta chain) was recovered during a study of cytomegalovirus exposure and HLA in healthy donors (TCRdb year 2017). Regarding the complete study: According to an earlier analysis of several hundred of the donors, 150 million to 200 million T cells yielded over 100 million unique TCR beta sequences and about 300 Gb of sequence data. Approximately 310 gigabases of sequencing data and 70 million to 85 million unique TCR sequences were included in an early release covering 550 to 650 HLA-typed donors. Of the roughly 410 genotyped donors, less than 85% were placed in the genetic ancestry cluster associated with self-reported Caucasian donors. The aim of the study was to test whether cataloging public T cell receptors could identify signatures of past pathogen exposure. The study used immunosequencing to profile the T cell repertoires of more than 650 subjects and linked those repertoires to cytomegalovirus serostatus. A separate validation cohort of some 130 different subjects was used in addition to the roughly 640-subject first cohort. To predict cytomegalovirus infection status, the study combined high-throughput TCR immunosequencing, statistical association of individual TCRs with disease status, and machine learning. In a later analysis, previously published TCR beta repertoires from some 640 donors were re-analyzed and high-resolution HLA genotyping was added so that TCR occurrence patterns could be studied. In the later analysis, no new phenotypic data were used to find candidate immune exposures; instead, reliance was placed on TCR beta sequences and their occurrence across donors. To decide whether each TCR beta V gene segment behaved as functional or pseudogenic, an earlier analysis of some 540 of the donors relied on high-throughput TCR beta sequencing. Alongside the repertoire data, information on donor age, sex, ethnicity and CMV serostatus was compiled. A later genetic analysis took genome-wide SNP genotypes for 398 of the 666 donors and used that subset as a discovery cohort. All discovery cohort repertoires had been generated using a single sequencing platform. HLA typing covered class I and class II loci at four-digit resolution. The number of typed donors differed by locus: roughly 629-640 for A, B, C, DRB1 and DQB1; some 500 for DQA1; 606 for DPA1; and about 470 for DPB1. A few DR-DQ haplotypes were handled as single units for association and clustering because linkage in the cohort was strong. Among roughly 400 genotyped donors of the cohort, an average of around 240,000 unique TCR beta nucleotide sequences were sequenced per donor, roughly 20% of them non-productive. What the authors observed across the whole study: Because some donors lacked HLA typing at each locus, the association tests relied only on the typed subset. A later analysis found that most CMV-associated TCR beta chains appeared HLA-restricted, with HLA associations seemingly driven largely by CMV exposure. At a false discovery rate of 0.05, a later analysis linked 16,000 or so TCR beta sequences to specific HLA alleles. Linkage disequilibrium might explain the correlated functional status among segregating V segments, but an unknown experimental factor could not be excluded. Some IMGT-functional V segments, including TRBV6-2 and TRBV6-3, could not be distinguished by the 87-base-pair reads and were therefore excluded. Presence/absence analyses assumed roughly uniform sequencing depth across donors, an assumption that may not hold. The authors suggested that the approach could potentially be generalized to other disease states and immunological phenotypes. In an earlier analysis of about 600 of the donors, most TCR beta V segments appeared in productive rearrangements about 87% or about 30% of the time, broadly matching IMGT annotations. This cohort had only TCR beta chains sequenced, and the lack of alpha or paired-chain data limited which features could be detected. Across donors, most TCR sequences were observed very rarely, whereas some public TCRs were present in many individuals. Some 15 rarely observed V segments, including chromosome 9 orphons, were excluded from the earlier analysis of 550 to 700 of the donors because counts were too low. In a later genetic analysis, a missense DCLRE1C variant was associated with V-gene and J-gene trimming of TCR beta chains, and the association was replicated in an independent cohort. In a later analysis, several top co-occurrence clusters were reported to appear linked to parvovirus B19, influenza, CMV and Epstein-Barr virus. A further reported finding was that TCR beta sequences accurately predicted the HLA-A and HLA-B alleles for most subjects in the first cohort. In a later analysis, HLA-associated TCR beta chains were found to be more clonally expanded and to have lower generation probabilities than equally common non-associated chains. A cluster of highly shared sequence variants was judged likely to represent a technical artifact of the sequencing pipeline. Compared with the roughly 600-donor mean, donors in an Asian-associated ancestry cluster had fewer N-insertions in productive TCRs, according to a later genetic analysis. In a later analysis, the rate of TCR association differed among HLA loci, with DRB1 alleles having the most associated TCRs and HLA-C alleles having the fewest. In vitro tests confirmed that a few of the cytomegalovirus-associated TCR beta chains recognize cytomegalovirus antigens. Immune exposure information for the cohort was limited to CMV serostatus. When HLA alleles, especially DR and DQ, strongly co-occurred, TCR associations were difficult to assign to individual alleles. The study gave a list of under 200 TCR beta chains associated with cytomegalovirus. Cytomegalovirus status was reported to be diagnosed by the classifier with high specificity and sensitivity in both the original and validation cohorts.

The cohort comprised around 700 healthy bone marrow donors. All cohort members were sampled while nominally healthy, although unrecorded immune exposures were likely present. The donor tested CMV seronegative, placing the donor among the 300 to 400 seronegative members of the cohort. Each donor provided a peripheral blood sample, and peripheral blood mononuclear cells were used for TCR beta sequencing. Genomic DNA extraction from the blood cell samples was performed with the Qiagen DNeasy Blood Extraction Kit. Points on this clone: Which antigen it targets is not known. No qualities accompany the bases; no much larger clone lies one base away.

Library creation used the immunoSEQ multiplex PCR assay. For the multiplex PCR, a mixture combining 60 forward primers for TCR Vbeta segments and 13 reverse primers for TCR Jbeta segments was used. The CDR3 region of rearranged TCR beta genes was amplified from genomic DNA with a multiplex PCR assay. The Illumina HiSeq System was used to sequence the amplified TCR beta libraries as 87-base-pair reads. The authors' analysis ran thus. A later analysis tallied 75 million to 95 million unique TCR beta chains across the 600 to 700 repertoires, and about 10 million of those chains were shared by two or more donors. Raw reads were error-corrected and collapsed into unique sequences with a nearest-neighbor algorithm that merged closely related sequences to remove PCR and sequencing errors. To assign V, D and J gene segments, CDR3 sequences were aligned to IMGT reference sequences. Each retained sequence needed at least a six-nucleotide match to both a V gene segment and a J gene segment. A rearrangement was called productive if the CDR3 had no stop codons and remained in frame with V and J, and every other rearrangement was called non-productive. Following IMGT convention, CDR3 was defined as the stretch from the second conserved V-encoded cysteine up to the conserved J-encoded phenylalanine. The earlier analysis of approximately 500 of the donors excluded sequences that lacked an unambiguous match to a single V gene segment. In an earlier analysis of 587 of the donors, V segments were called functional above 56.7% productive rearrangements and were called segregating when the between-donor standard deviation exceeded 5%. A statistical classification framework was built to diagnose cytomegalovirus status from the catalog of TCR beta chain sequences. In a later analysis, V and J genes were assigned by comparing TCR nucleotide sequences against IMGT/GENE-DB human TR gene sequences. Using the TCRdist pipeline, a later analysis assigned CDR3 sequences along with most-parsimonious VDJ recombination scenarios. In a later analysis, each TCR beta chain was defined by its CDR3 amino acid sequence together with its V-gene family, and reads lacking a unique V-gene family were excluded. To address suspected cross-contamination and a sequencing artifact, a later analysis removed approximately 590 highly shared, low-generation-probability nucleotide sequences. For each public chain, a later analysis derived a clonal expansion index from normalized ranks of inferred template counts within each repertoire. In a later analysis, generation probabilities were computed using a VDJ recombination model fitted to out-of-frame rearrangements, and the results were checked against IGoR. In a later analysis, TCR-TCR, TCR-HLA and TCR-CMV co-occurrence was scored with hypergeometric tests, and a repertoire-size bias correction was applied to TCR pairs. A later analysis estimated false discovery rates by permuting HLA or CMV assignments 20 times. In a later analysis, co-occurring TCRs were grouped with DBSCAN, and TCRdist sequence similarity was added when clustering was performed within HLA-allele-positive subsets. For co-occurrence clustering, repertoires with fewer than 30,000 or more than 120,000 public chains were excluded, along with four or five repertoires with anomalous nucleotide sharing. TCRdb provides this immuneACCESS table in a form limited to in-frame rearrangements. Some clones are lacking; in checked studies, under half of them reflect an unresolved V gene, and why the rest are absent is not known. V and J calls and clone size are as listed in that table; D and trimming were resolved from the DNA. The sample table contains some 120,000 clones; only one count was recorded for approximately 15% of them. The ten largest clones add up to roughly 2% of the sample.

The germline V end is reduced by 5 bases and the J end by 2 bases; junction bases left unmatched: 7. Including the terminal cysteine and phenylalanine, the CDR3 comprises 16 residues. Of the read, only the CDR3 DNA is kept; its 48 bases are in frame from base 1. The germline V gene (reference sequence) gives CDR1 as SGHKS and CDR2 as YYEKEE. The TCR originated in a woman aged 18-29 years in good health and CMV-seronegative. This receptor chain uses TRBV5-5 and TRBJ2-2; 9 of the junction bases match TRBD1. Material: PBMCs. In nucleotides, the sequence is TGTGCCAGCAGTTACGGGACAGGGAGAAACACCGGGGAGCTGTTTTTT. Translated, it reads CASSYGTGRNTGELFF.